Each of the 25 T cell receptor beta chains below was sequenced from the same sample in a study of identical twins. TCRdb reprocessed the 5' RACE reads with MiXCR, giving one entry per CDR3 protein. The data hold 210,000 or so distinct CDR3 sequences, with 6% to 9% observed a single time. These data were also filed under a second study, of yellow fever vaccine responses in identical twins.

The sample consisted of memory (CD45RO+) T cells sorted from blood. The receptors stem from a woman under 30 in good health.

This clonotype was found a few times. A much larger clone differs by one base, so this may be a read error. This chain connects TRBV2 to TRBJ2-3; 12 bases agree with TRBD2. The CDR3 consists of 19 residues. The germline CDR1 and CDR2 sequences are SNHLY and FYNNEI. The CDR3 sequence is CTISPPGLAGPKPTDTQYF. The CDR3 DNA sequence: TGTACCATCAGCCCTCCGGGACTAGCGGGCCCAAAGCCCACAGATACGCAGTATTTT. The complete variable domain, with remaining parts taken from reference TRBV2 and TRBJ2-3, reads EPEVTQTPSHQVTQMGQEVILRCVPISNHLYFYWYRQILGQKVEFLVSFYNNEISEKSEIFDDQFSVERPDGSNFTLKIRSTKLEDSAMYFCTISPPGLAGPKPTDTQYFGPGTRLTVL.

This clonotype has a count of ten or more. J is TRBJ2-7 and V is TRBV6-2 or TRBV6-3; D gene uncertain. In germline, CDR1 is MNHEY, CDR2 SVGEGT. With 6 bases removed from V and 0 bases from J, the gap between germline ends came to 6 bases. The CDR3 extends over 12 amino acids. CDR3 amino acids: CASSYSSYEQYF. In DNA, the CDR3 is TGTGCCAGCAGCTACAGCTCCTACGAGCAGTACTTC.

V usage is TRBV11-2 and J usage is TRBJ2-1; tentatively, D is TRBD2 (5 bases). V was trimmed by 0 bases and J by 4 bases, leaving 28 bases between them. The CDR3 is made up of 21 amino acids. Germline V gene data show CDR1 as SGHAT and CDR2 as FQNNGV. The CDR3 DNA reads as TGTGCCAGCAGCTTAGATCTCCCCTTAGGTGTGGCGGGTTCTAGTTACAATGAGCAGTTCTTC. This codes for CASSLDLPLGVAGSSYNEQFF.

CDR3 region: CATRAVTYEQYF. In DNA form, the CDR3 reads TGTGCCACCCGGGCCGTTACCTACGAGCAGTACTTC. V usage is TRBV10-3 and J usage is TRBJ2-7, with unresolved D. Trimming stripped 10 bases from V and 2 bases from J, with 12 bases between. Germline values: CDR1 ENHRY, CDR2 SYGVKD. CDR3 size: 12 residues.

The rearrangement uses TRBV6-5 and TRBJ2-7, with D possibly matching TRBD1 (6 bases). This CDR3 has 16 residues. V was clipped by 2 bases and J by 7 bases, with 21 bases between them. CDR1 and CDR2 (germline): MNHEY, SVGAGI. CDR3 sequence reads: CASSYPPGQRKGEQYF. As DNA, the CDR3 is TGTGCCAGCAGTTACCCTCCCGGACAGCGCAAAGGGGAGCAGTACTTC.

The chain couples TRBV6-1 to TRBJ1-1; tentatively, D is TRBD1 (5 bases). CDR1 and CDR2 from the germline V gene are MNHNS and SASEGT. The CDR3 extends over 18 amino acids. The V gene lost 0 bases and the J gene lost 3 bases, with 20 bases spanning the gap. The CDR3 region is CASSEAGGRRAGDTEAFF. The CDR3 region has the DNA TGTGCCAGCAGTGAAGCGGGCGGGAGGCGAGCGGGGGACACTGAAGCTTTCTTT.

This clonotype was detected many times. The chain carries TRBV25-1 and TRBJ1-2, with TRBD1 matching over 7 bases. CDR3 size: 14 residues. Trimming at V came to 1 base and at J to 8 bases, leaving 7 bases not matched to a gene. The germline V gene encodes CDR1 MGHDK and CDR2 SYGVNS. CDR3 sequence: CASSESNRGSGYTF. CDR3 sequence (DNA): TGTGCCAGCAGTGAATCTAACAGGGGTTCCGGCTACACCTTC.

The V and J genes are TRBV15 and TRBJ2-7, with 7 positions matching TRBD2. Germline CDR1 is LNHNV and CDR2 is YYDKDF (reference sequence). The CDR3 spans 14 residues. The V and J ends lost 5 bases and 4 bases, in that order; junction bases with no gene match: 8. The CDR3 coding sequence is TGTGCCACCAGCGGGGGGGGACCCATGTACGAGCAGTACTTC. It yields the protein CATSGGGPMYEQYF.

Regarding this clonotype: A much larger clone sits a single nucleotide away, making a read error possible. The CDR3 reads CAISALTSSYPDTLYF. CDR3 DNA sequence: TGTGCCATCAGTGCCCTGACTAGTTCTTACCCAGATACGCTGTATTTT. The V and J genes are TRBV10-3 and TRBJ2-3; tentatively, D is TRBD2 (6 bases). The V gene's germline CDR1 is ENHRY and CDR2 SYGVKD. The CDR3 has 16 residues.

There are a few counts of this clonotype. The rearrangement links TRBV6-1 to TRBJ2-5, with D perhaps being TRBD1 or TRBD2 (6 bases each). CDR3 length equals 14 residues. V was pared by 5 bases and J by 5 bases, with 15 bases between. Germline V CDR1 and CDR2: MNHNS, SASEGT. The chain's CDR3 is CASSRRGPPETQYF. The DNA for the CDR3 is TGTGCCAGCAGTCGACGGGGGCCCCCGGAGACCCAGTACTTC.

This clonotype has a handful of counts. The chain couples TRBV29-1 to TRBJ2-5, with D uncertain. The CDR3 runs 11 residues. V was shortened by 4 bases and J by 5 bases, with 8 bases between the two germline ends. Germline V gives CDR1 SQVTM, CDR2 ANQGSEA. CDR3 DNA sequence: TGCAGCGTTGCGTTTTCGGAGACCCAGTACTTC. Its translation: CSVAFSETQYF.

In this sample, this clonotype turned up many times. J is TRBJ2-1 and V is TRBV5-1; D is unresolved. The V and J ends lost 2 bases and 5 bases respectively, with 2 bases between them. Germline V gene sequence: CDR1 SGHRS, CDR2 YFSETQ. The CDR3 covers 11 residues. The CDR3 DNA reads TGCGCCAGCAGCTTCCACAATGAGCAGTTCTTC. Its protein product is CASSFHNEQFF.

The chain couples TRBV4-3 to TRBJ2-4; tentative D call: TRBD2 (5 bases). Germline-derived CDR1 and CDR2 are LGHNA and YSLEER. The germline V and J ends were trimmed by 2 bases and 6 bases, with 11 bases remaining between them. This CDR3 region has 14 residues. Here the CDR3 reads CASSQKLEGNIQYF. The CDR3 coding sequence is TGCGCCAGCAGCCAAAAGCTCGAGGGAAACATTCAGTACTTC.

The chain links TRBV7-6 to TRBJ2-7; either TRBD1 or TRBD2 may fit D (5 bases each). The CDR3 has 14 amino acids. V gave up 4 bases and J gave up 3 bases, with 13 bases separating them. Germline CDR1 SGHVS, CDR2 FNYEAQ. In DNA form, the CDR3 reads TGTGCCAGCAGCTCGGGAATTGACAGCTACGAGCAGTACTTC. Translated: CASSSGIDSYEQYF.

The table lists this clonotype with a few counts. The genes are TRBV5-1 and TRBJ2-3; D is unclear. The CDR3 spans 14 residues. Germline V gene sequence: CDR1 SGHRS, CDR2 YFSETQ. V was pared by 7 bases and J by 0 bases, with 12 bases between. This CDR3 reads CASREPQSTDTQYF. The DNA of the CDR3 is TGCGCCAGCCGTGAGCCCCAGAGCACAGATACGCAGTATTTT.

The sample holds a few counts of this clonotype. The genes are TRBV2 and TRBJ2-1, with 11 bases fitting TRBD2. The CDR3 contains 15 residues. With 7 bases clipped from V and 9 bases from J, the junction kept 11 bases outside the gene matches. CDR1 is SNHLY, CDR2 FYNNEI, per germline. The CDR3 region has the DNA TGTGCCAGCACCTTATTAGCGGGAGGGCCTAGTGAGCAGTTCTTC. Protein sequence: CASTLLAGGPSEQFF. The entire variable domain, with the rest obtained from reference TRBV2 and TRBJ2-1, is as follows: EPEVTQTPSHQVTQMGQEVILRCVPISNHLYFYWYRQILGQKVEFLVSFYNNEISEKSEIFDDQFSVERPDGSNFTLKIRSTKLEDSAMYFCASTLLAGGPSEQFFGPGTRLTVL.

The chain couples TRBV28 to TRBJ2-7; D is unresolved. The CDR3 runs 16 residues. The germline V gene has CDR1 MDHEN and CDR2 SYDVKM. CDR3 in amino acids: CARPIIWVGFSYEQYF. The DNA for the CDR3 is TGTGCACGCCCAATTATTTGGGTCGGGTTCTCCTACGAGCAGTACTTC.

The V gene is TRBV5-6, the J gene TRBJ2-7; D unclear. Germline CDR1 is SGHDT and CDR2 is YYEEEE. Trimming stripped 4 bases from V and 3 bases from J, with 11 bases between. This CDR3 is built from 13 residues. The CDR3 DNA is TGTGCCAGCAGCCCTTGGCCCCGCTACGAGCAGTACTTC. It translates to CASSPWPRYEQYF.

This clonotype was recorded many times. The genes are TRBV5-1 and TRBJ2-1, with D maybe TRBD1 (6 bases). Trimming took off 3 bases at V and 3 bases at J, with 13 bases between the two ends. Germline V gene lookup returns CDR1 SGHRS and CDR2 YFSETQ. The CDR3 length is 15 residues. CDR3 coding DNA: TGCGCCAGCAGCTACGGACAGCCTCACTACAATGAGCAGTTCTTC. It specifies CASSYGQPHYNEQFF.

This clonotype was seen many times. The J gene is TRBJ2-3, the V gene TRBV3-1, with 14 bases lining up with TRBD2. CDR1 and CDR2 from the germline V gene are LGHDT and YNNKEL (reference sequence). With 3 bases clipped from V and 4 bases from J, the junction kept 6 bases outside the gene matches. This CDR3 is 17 amino acids long. CDR3 sequence (DNA): TGTGCCAGCAGCCAGGGGGGACTAGCGGGAGACGCAGATACGCAGTATTTT. Residues: CASSQGGLAGDADTQYF.

This clonotype appeared many times. The gene calls are TRBV5-6 and TRBJ2-1; 8 bases agree with TRBD2. The CDR3 spans 15 residues. Per germline, CDR1 SGHDT and CDR2 YYEEEE. J gave up 8 bases and V 2 bases, and 9 bases lay outside the gene matches. This CDR3 is CASSLAGATGHEQFF. The CDR3 nucleotides are TGTGCCAGCAGCTTAGCGGGGGCGACCGGGCATGAGCAGTTCTTC.

The J gene is TRBJ1-1, the V gene TRBV3-1; possible D gene TRBD1, 6 bases. The germline V gene encodes CDR1 LGHDT and CDR2 YNNKEL (reference sequence). The CDR3 extends over 17 amino acids. Trimming pared 4 bases from V and 1 base from J, leaving 19 bases between. This chain's CDR3 is CASSPFLGAHPNTEAFF. The CDR3 nucleotides read TGTGCCAGCAGCCCCTTCCTGGGGGCCCATCCGAACACTGAAGCTTTCTTT.

V gene TRBV6-4 combines with J gene TRBJ2-2, with no clear D. The germline gives CDR1 MRHNA, CDR2 SNTAGT. The V and J ends lost 7 bases and 1 base respectively, with 13 bases between them. CDR3 length: 15 amino acids. CDR3 nucleotides: TGTGCCAGCACTTATCAGGACGGGAACACCGGGGAGCTGTTTTTT. This codes for CASTYQDGNTGELFF.

This chain connects TRBV20-1 to TRBJ1-6, with 10 nucleotides matching TRBD1. In germline, CDR1 is DFQATT, CDR2 SNEGSKA (reference sequence). The V segment lost 5 bases and the J segment 7 bases; nucleotides outside the gene matches: 2. The CDR3 sequence is 13 residues long. CDR3 amino acids: CSAPDRGNSPLHF. DNA of the CDR3: TGCAGTGCTCCGGACAGGGGGAATTCACCCCTCCACTTT.

This clonotype has more than one count but fewer than ten. The gene calls are TRBV7-9 and TRBJ2-1; 16 bases agree with TRBD2. This CDR3 has 17 residues. After removal of 5 bases from V and 8 bases from J, the junction contained 9 bases not matched to a gene. In germline, CDR1 is SEHNR, CDR2 FQNEAQ (reference sequence). DNA of the CDR3: TGTGCCAGCAGCCCGAACGAGGGACTAGCGGGAGGGCATGAGCAGTTCTTC. Translated, it gives CASSPNEGLAGGHEQFF. Based on the CDR3 plus reference TRBV7-9 and TRBJ2-1, the full variable domain is DTGVSQNPRHKITKRGQNVTFRCDPISEHNRLYWYRQTLGQGPEFLTYFQNEAQLEKSRLLSDRFSAERPKGSFSTLEIQRTEQGDSAMYLCASSPNEGLAGGHEQFFGPGTRLTVL.